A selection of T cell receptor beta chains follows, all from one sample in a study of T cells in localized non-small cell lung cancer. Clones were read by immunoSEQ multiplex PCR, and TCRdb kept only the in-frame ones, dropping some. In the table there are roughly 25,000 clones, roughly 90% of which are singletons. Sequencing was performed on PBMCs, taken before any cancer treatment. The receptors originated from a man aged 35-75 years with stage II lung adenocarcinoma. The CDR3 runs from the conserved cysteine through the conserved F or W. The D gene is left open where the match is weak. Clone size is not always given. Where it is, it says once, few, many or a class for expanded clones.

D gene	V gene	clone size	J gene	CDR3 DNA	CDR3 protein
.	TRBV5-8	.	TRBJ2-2	TGTGCCAGCAGGATGGGACTTTCGGGGGTAAACACCGGGGAGCTGTTTTTT	CASRMGLSGVNTGELFF
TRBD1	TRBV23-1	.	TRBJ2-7	TGCGCCAGCAGTCTAGTGGGACAGGGGTCCCCCCACGAGCAGTACTTC	CASSLVGQGSPHEQYF
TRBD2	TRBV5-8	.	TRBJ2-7	TGTGCCAGCAGCTTGGCCAAGGGGACGGGGGGTTACGAGCAGTACTTC	CASSLAKGTGGYEQYF
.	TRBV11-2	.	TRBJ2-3	TGTGCCAGCAGCTTAGGTTCCAGCGGGCCGTTCACAGATACGCAGTATTTT	CASSLGSSGPFTDTQYF
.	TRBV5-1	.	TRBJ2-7	TGCGCCAGCAGCTTGGTCCCAGCTCTGGCCTACGAGCAGTACTTC	CASSLVPALAYEQYF
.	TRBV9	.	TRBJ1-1	TGTGCCAGCAGCGTAGGGCTCCAGGGGATCACTGAAGCTTTCTTT	CASSVGLQGITEAFF
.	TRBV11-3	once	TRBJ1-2	TGTGCCAGCAGCTTAGTTCGTGATGGCTACACCTTC	CASSLVRDGYTF
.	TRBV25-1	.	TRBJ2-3	TGTGCCAGCAGTGATTCCCCAATCACAGATACGCAGTATTTT	CASSDSPITDTQYF
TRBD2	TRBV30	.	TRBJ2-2	TGTGCCTACCATAGCGGGGGGGGTAACACCGGGGAGCTGTTTTTT	CAYHSGGGNTGELFF
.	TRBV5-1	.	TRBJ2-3	TGCGCCAGCAGCTTGGGGTATGGGGGCTGGGCAGATACGCAGTATTTT	CASSLGYGGWADTQYF
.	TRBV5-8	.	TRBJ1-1	TGTGCCAGCGGGGGATCTATGAACACTGAAGCTTTCTTT	CASGGSMNTEAFF
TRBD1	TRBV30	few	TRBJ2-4	TGTGCCTGGAGTAGAACCGGGACAGGGGGTCTTCGGAACATTCAGTACTTC	CAWSRTGTGGLRNIQYF
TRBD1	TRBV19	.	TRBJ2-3	TGTGCCAGTAAGTCCGGGACAGGAACAGATACGCAGTATTTT	CASKSGTGTDTQYF
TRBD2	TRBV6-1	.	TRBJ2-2	TGTGCCAGCGATCCAGCGGGAGGTTTCACCGGGGAGCTGTTTTTT	CASDPAGGFTGELFF
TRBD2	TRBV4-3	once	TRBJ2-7	TGCGCCAGCAGCCAGAGTCGGACTAGCGGTTTCTACGAGCAGTACTTC	CASSQSRTSGFYEQYF
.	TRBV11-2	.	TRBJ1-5	TGTGCCAGCAGCTTAAGCTCTAGGGACAATCAGCCCCAGCATTTT	CASSLSSRDNQPQHF
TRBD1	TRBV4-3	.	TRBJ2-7	TGCGCCAGCAGCCAAGACCGGACAGGGGGCTTGTACGAGCAGTACTTC	CASSQDRTGGLYEQYF
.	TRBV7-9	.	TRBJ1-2	TGTGCCAGCAGCTTAGGGCAGACAGAGATTTATGGCTACACCTTC	CASSLGQTEIYGYTF
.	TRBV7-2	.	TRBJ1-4	TGTGCCAGCAGCTCATCTCCCGGGCAGATTAATGAAAAACTGTTTTTT	CASSSSPGQINEKLFF
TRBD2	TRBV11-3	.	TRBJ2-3	TGTGCCAGCAGCTTAAGGGCTAGCGGGAGCACAGATACGCAGTATTTT	CASSLRASGSTDTQYF
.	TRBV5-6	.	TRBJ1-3	TGTGCCAGCAGCGGAAGGGCCTCTGGAAACACCATATATTTT	CASSGRASGNTIYF
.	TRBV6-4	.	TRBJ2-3	TGTGCCACCGCCCATCTGGATACGCAGTATTTT	CATAHLDTQYF
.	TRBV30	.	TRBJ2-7	TGTGCCTGGAGCTACGGCATGGAACGCGAGCAGTACTTC	CAWSYGMEREQYF
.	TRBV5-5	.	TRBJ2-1	TGTGCCAGCAGCTTTGGCCCTAGCGACTACAATGAGCAGTTCTTC	CASSFGPSDYNEQFF
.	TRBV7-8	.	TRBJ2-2	TGTGCCAGCAGCTGGGGGGCTAGCGAGGTCGGGGAGCTGTTTTTT	CASSWGASEVGELFF
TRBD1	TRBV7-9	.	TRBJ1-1	TGTGCCAGCAGCCCCAGGACAGGGGACACTGAAGCTTTCTTT	CASSPRTGDTEAFF
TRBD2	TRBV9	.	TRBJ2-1	TGTGCCAGCAGCGAGGCGGGAGGGCCTCAGAGGGAGCAGTTCTTC	CASSEAGGPQREQFF
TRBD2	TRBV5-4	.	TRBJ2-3	TGTGCCAGCAGCGCGAGACTAGCGGGGGGAAGCACAGATACGCAGTATTTT	CASSARLAGGSTDTQYF
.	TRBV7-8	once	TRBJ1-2	TGTGCCAGCACCGAGCAGGGTCACCCTAACTATGGCTACACCTTC	CASTEQGHPNYGYTF
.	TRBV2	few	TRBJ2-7	TGTGCCAGCACCAGCGGGCTAACCTCCTACGAGCAGTACTTC	CASTSGLTSYEQYF
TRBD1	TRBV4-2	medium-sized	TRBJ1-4	TGTGCCAGCAGCCAAGATTTAGGGGGACAGGGTAATGAAAAACTGTTTTTT	CASSQDLGGQGNEKLFF
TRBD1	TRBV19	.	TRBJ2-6	TGTGCCAGTAGTATTAGCCAGGGGGCAACTGGGGCCAACGTCCTGACTTTC	CASSISQGATGANVLTF
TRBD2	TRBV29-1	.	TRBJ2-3	TGCAGCGTAGCCCTGGGACTAGCGGGAGGTTATACGCAGTATTTT	CSVALGLAGGYTQYF
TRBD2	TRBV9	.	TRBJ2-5	TGTGCCAGCAGCCTCCGAGGACTAGCGGGAGGTTTACAAGAGACCCAGTACTTC	CASSLRGLAGGLQETQYF
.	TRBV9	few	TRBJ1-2	TGTGCCAGCAGCGCCACCAAAGGGGCCTACACCTTC	CASSATKGAYTF
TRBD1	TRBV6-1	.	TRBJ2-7	TGTGCCAGCAGTGGCTCCGTCAAGGGGGCATCACCGGGATACGAGCAGTACTTC	CASSGSVKGASPGYEQYF
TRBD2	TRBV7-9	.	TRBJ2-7	TGTGCCAGCGGCTCAGCCGGACTAGCGGGGCAGTACTTC	CASGSAGLAGQYF
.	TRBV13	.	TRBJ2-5	TGTGCCAGCAGCCGCGCGGGGGAGACCCAGTACTTC	CASSRAGETQYF
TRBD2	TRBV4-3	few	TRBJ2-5	TGCGCCAGCAGCCAAGAGCGGGGGGGCCAAGAGACCCAGTACTTC	CASSQERGGQETQYF
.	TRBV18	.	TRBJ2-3	TGTGCCAGCTCACCCGGTCTAGCGCAAGATACGCAGTATTTT	CASSPGLAQDTQYF
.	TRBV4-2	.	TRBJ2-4	TGTGCCAGCAGCCAAGGCCAGGGATGGGACATTCAGTACTTC	CASSQGQGWDIQYF
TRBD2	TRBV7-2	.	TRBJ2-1	TGTGCCAGCAGCTTACAAATTAGCGGGGGTAGCTCCTACAATGAGCAGTTCTTC	CASSLQISGGSSYNEQFF
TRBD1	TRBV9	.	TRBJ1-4	TGTGCCAGCAGCGGCCAGGGGGCGACTAATGAAAAACTGTTTTTT	CASSGQGATNEKLFF
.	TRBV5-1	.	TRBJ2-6	TGCGCCAGCAGCAGGGTAGGGGGGACCCCCACCTCTGGGGCCAACGTCCTGACTTTC	CASSRVGGTPTSGANVLTF
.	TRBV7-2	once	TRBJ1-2	TGTGCCAGCAGCTACGGGGAGCGTGGCTACACCTTC	CASSYGERGYTF
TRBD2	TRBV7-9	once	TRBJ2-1	TGTGCCAGCAGCCCCGGGAGGAGCTCCTACAATGAGCAGTTCTTC	CASSPGRSSYNEQFF